This T cell receptor (beta chain) was captured in a study of cytomegalovirus exposure and HLA in healthy donors. The CDR3 sequence is 14 residues long. The J segment lost 5 bases and the V segment lost 8 bases, leaving 5 bases of the junction unmatched. Per the germline V gene, CDR1 is SEHNR and CDR2 is FQNEAQ (reference sequence). PCR primers comprised 60 Vbeta and 13 Jbeta primers. Profiling relied on immunoSEQ multiplex PCR, and the TCRdb table lists in-frame clones only, not all of them. Counted here are about 140,000 clones, approximately 82% occurring once; the ten biggest clones make up roughly 9.9%. Donors in the study were healthy people who gave bone marrow.

The TCR comes from an older woman in good health and CMV-seropositive. The sequencing input was PBMCs. V and J are TRBV7-9 and TRBJ2-1, with TRBD2 matching 11 bases. This CDR3 reads CASLLTSGDNEQFF. As DNA, the CDR3 is TGTGCCAGCCTCCTGACTAGCGGGGACAATGAGCAGTTCTTC.